Following are 10 T cell receptor beta chains from one sample sequenced in a study of cytomegalovirus exposure and HLA in healthy donors. PCR primers comprised 60 Vbeta and 13 Jbeta primers. This table comes from immunoSEQ multiplex PCR, and its TCRdb copy is limited to in-frame clones, with some not included. The sample holds about 170,000 clones; roughly 84% are singletons and the top ten take about 2%. Sequencing was carried out using PBMCs. Receptors were obtained from a man between 18 and 29 years old in good health and CMV-seropositive.

The chain has TRBV7-2 and TRBJ1-2, with D possibly matching TRBD1 (5 bases). V lost 1 base and J 2 bases, leaving 5 bases between the germline ends. Germline V gene data show CDR1 as SGHTA and CDR2 as FQGNSA. The CDR3 covers 13 residues. CDR3 amino acids: CASSLGQNYGYTF. The DNA of the CDR3 is TGTGCCAGCAGCTTAGGACAGAACTATGGCTACACCTTC. Together with reference TRBV7-2 and TRBJ1-2, the CDR3 gives the full variable domain: GAGVSQSPSNKVTEKGKDVELRCDPISGHTALYWYRQSLGQGLEFLIYFQGNSAPDKSGLPSDRFSAERTGGSVSTLTIQRTQQEDSAVYLCASSLGQNYGYTFGSGTRLTVV.

Only a few counts were recorded for this clone. This rearrangement joins TRBV5-1 to TRBJ2-7; TRBD2 matches at 7 bases. Losses at the gene ends were 5 bases for V and 1 base for J; bases not matched to a gene: 9. The germline V gene has CDR1 SGHRS and CDR2 YFSETQ. The CDR3 loop spans 15 amino acids. The CDR3 here is CASRITLAASYEQYF. In nucleotides, the CDR3 is TGCGCCAGCAGAATAACGCTAGCGGCTTCCTACGAGCAGTACTTC.

The J gene is TRBJ1-3, the V gene TRBV27; D unclear. With 10 bases removed from V and 4 bases from J, the gap between germline ends came to 14 bases. The CDR3 has 13 amino acids. Germline lookup yields CDR1 MNHEY and CDR2 SMNVEV (reference sequence). In nucleotides, the CDR3 is TGTGCCACCTCGCTGCGGGAAGGAAACACCATATATTTT. Amino acids: CATSLREGNTIYF.

This clone was detected once. The V and J genes are TRBV11-2 and TRBJ2-2; D possibly corresponds to TRBD1 (6 bases). The CDR3 extends over 16 amino acids. In germline, CDR1 is SGHAT, CDR2 FQNNGV. Deletions cut 1 base from V and 6 bases from J, with 15 bases between. Here the CDR3 DNA reads TGTGCCAGCAGCTTAGTTTCAGGGGCGAGTGCCGGGGAGCTGTTTTTT. Its translation: CASSLVSGASAGELFF.

V and J are TRBV7-2 and TRBJ2-7, with TRBD2 matching over 7 bases. The CDR3 has 14 amino acids. Germline V CDR1 and CDR2: SGHTA, FQGNSA. V dropped 3 bases and J dropped 0; count of bases not matched to a gene: 2. The CDR3: CASSFGGSSYEQYF. As DNA, the CDR3 is TGTGCCAGCAGCTTCGGGGGGTCCTCCTACGAGCAGTACTTC.

The CDR3, as DNA: TGTGCCAGCAGTGCCACAGGGGATGGGTTCACTGAAGCTTTCTTT. It specifies CASSATGDGFTEAFF. The chain combines TRBV6-1 with TRBJ1-1, with 7 bases that match TRBD1. Germline V lookup: CDR1 MNHNS, CDR2 SASEGT. The CDR3 is 15 residues long. Trimming at V came to 4 bases and at J to 4 bases, leaving 9 bases not matched to a gene.

This chain uses TRBV7-9 with TRBJ2-7; 10 bases map to TRBD1. Germline CDR1 is SEHNR and CDR2 is FQNEAQ (reference sequence). The CDR3 totals 15 residues. Trimming removed 5 bases from V and 4 bases from J; junction bases left unmatched: 8. The CDR3 nucleotides read TGTGCCAGCAGCGCTACCGGGACAGGGGATTACGAGCAGTACTTC. Its translation is CASSATGTGDYEQYF.

This sequence joins TRBV6-4 and TRBJ2-1; D perhaps matches TRBD2 (6 bases). V was shortened by 0 bases and J by 0 bases, with 12 bases between the two germline ends. This CDR3 spans 17 amino acids. The germline V gene encodes CDR1 MRHNA and CDR2 SNTAGT. CDR3 sequence: CASSDSKEGSSYNEQFF. The CDR3 DNA sequence: TGTGCCAGCAGTGACTCGAAGGAGGGGAGCTCCTACAATGAGCAGTTCTTC.

This chain links TRBV18 with TRBJ2-3; 8 positions agree with TRBD2. The CDR3 covers 16 residues. Germline CDR1 reads KGHSH; CDR2 reads LQKENI. V dropped 6 bases and J dropped 2; count of bases not matched to a gene: 10. As DNA, the CDR3 is TGTGCCAGCTCGCGCCCGAGCGGGGGAAACACAGATACGCAGTATTTT. As protein: CASSRPSGGNTDTQYF.

This sequence joins TRBV13 and TRBJ2-1, with TRBD2 identical over 8 bases. J gave up 7 bases and V 1 base, and 6 bases lay outside the gene matches. The CDR3 spans 15 residues. Germline lookup yields CDR1 PRHDT and CDR2 FYEKMQ (reference sequence). CDR3 sequence reads: CASSLVGGARNEQFF. In DNA, the CDR3 is TGTGCCAGCAGCTTAGTCGGGGGGGCTCGAAATGAGCAGTTCTTC.